What follows are 4 T cell receptor beta chains derived from one specimen sequenced in a study of vaccination and CD4 T cells after COVID-19. The study sequenced cultured CD4+ T cell DNA using the Oncomine TCR Beta short-read assay. TCRdb passed the PCR reads through MiXCR, listing each CDR3 protein once. This repertoire shows fewer than 20,000 distinct CDR3 sequences, roughly 49% found once; its top ten account for approximately 17%. Their specific antigens are unknown. Described treatment: roughly ten-day PBMC culture with coronavirus spike peptide pools or control peptides (ViraFEST assay). Specimen: CD4+ T cells from blood, cultured in vitro, collected before SARS-CoV-2 vaccination. The receptor source for this set is a human donor who had recovered from COVID-19.

The rearrangement uses TRBV10-3 and TRBJ2-5, with D perhaps assigned TRBD1 or TRBD2 (5 bases each). Germline CDR1 and CDR2: ENHRY and SYGVKD. V was shortened by 4 bases and J by 5 bases, with 20 bases between the two germline ends. The CDR3 spans 16 residues. In nucleotides, the CDR3 is TGTGCCATCAGTGTCGGGACCACATCGTCGGTGGAGACCCAGTACTTC. Its translation: CAISVGTTSSVETQYF.

The chain has TRBV15 and TRBJ1-2; weak D call: TRBD1 (6 bases). Germline CDR1 is LNHNV and CDR2 is YYDKDF (reference sequence). V gave up 5 bases and J gave up 2 bases, with 21 bases separating them. The CDR3 loop spans 17 amino acids. CDR3 DNA sequence: TGTGCCACCAGCCGCGGGGGGGCAAACTCCTTAAACTATGGCTACACCTTC. Protein sequence: CATSRGGANSLNYGYTF. Full variable domain (rest looked up from reference TRBV15 and TRBJ1-2): DAMVIQNPRYQVTQFGKPVTLSCSQTLNHNVMYWYQQKSSQAPKLLFHYYDKDFNNEADTPDNFQSRRPNTSFCFLDIRSPGLGDTAMYLCATSRGGANSLNYGYTFGSGTRLTVV.

This clonotype appeared once. The DNA for the CDR3 is TGTGCCAGCAGCGGGGGCAGGGGGCCCAGTTACAATGAGCAGTTCTTC. Amino acid sequence: CASSGGRGPSYNEQFF. The chain couples TRBV5-4 to TRBJ2-1, with TRBD1 matching 8 bases. V shed 4 bases, J shed 4 bases, and the junction held 10 bases outside the gene matches. This CDR3 region has 16 residues. The germline CDR1 and CDR2 sequences are SGHNT and YYREEE (reference sequence).

The chain uses TRBV20-1 and TRBJ1-6; 10 positions match TRBD1. The germline gives CDR1 DFQATT, CDR2 SNEGSKA (reference sequence). The CDR3 spans 14 residues. The DNA of the CDR3 is TGCAGCGCGACAGGACAGGGGGGGAATTCACCCCTCCACTTT. It is translated as CSATGQGGNSPLHF.